This T cell receptor (beta chain) was identified in a study of radiotherapy plus CTLA-4 blockade in lung cancer. Data came from immunoSEQ multiplex PCR; TCRdb stores just in-frame clones and leaves some out. The sample holds 90,000 to 100,000 clones, about four fifths seen once. The CDR3 runs 14 residues. Trimming shortened V by 2 bases and J by 5 bases, and 9 bases separated the two germline ends. Germline V gives CDR1 MNHNY, CDR2 SVGAGI (reference sequence). The sequence came from a human donor with non-small cell lung cancer who had a partial response to radiotherapy plus ipilimumab. Some clones in this sample may be carry-over from other donors' samples. The chain uses TRBV6-6 and TRBJ2-2; D is unresolved. Sequenced here: peripheral blood, sampled from a patient treated with radiotherapy plus ipilimumab. In DNA, the CDR3 is TGTGCCAGCAGTTACCCTAGTGGTACCGGGGAGCTGTTTTTT. Encoded protein: CASSYPSGTGELFF.